Included here is one T cell receptor (beta chain) sequence, with context. This sample was taken from a study of T cell changes during pregnancy in multiple sclerosis. This CDR3 spans 15 amino acids. Germline V lookup: CDR1 SNHLY, CDR2 FYNNEI. The J segment lost 2 bases and the V segment lost 8 bases, leaving 10 bases of the junction unmatched. Sequencing used immunoSEQ multiplex PCR; TCRdb keeps in-frame clones, though not all of them. This sample carries roughly 40,000 clones, around 94% of them seen once, and the ten largest clones take 1% to 1.5%. The sequence derives from a female donor with multiple sclerosis, enrolled in a pregnancy study. The specimen was peripheral blood, collected before pregnancy. The chain employs TRBV2 and TRBJ1-1; 8 bases agree with TRBD1. This CDR3 is CASPPPDRGNTEAFF. CDR3 nucleotide sequence: TGTGCCAGCCCCCCACCTGACAGGGGAAACACTGAAGCTTTCTTT.